Listed here are 10 T cell receptor beta chains from one sample, sequenced in a study of blood T cells in healthy people across ages. The second PCR ran roughly 7 to 12 cycles with a sample-barcoded 5' primer and J-beta primers. MiXCR, run by TCRdb on the 5' RACE reads, gives a single entry per CDR3 protein. The table records some 1.5 million distinct CDR3 sequences, about 28% of them present only once. The source material was blood. The origin of the receptors is a young woman in good health.

DNA for the CDR3: TGCAGTGCCCTCCAGGGGGGCGGGAGAGGTAATGAGCAGTTCTTC. This encodes CSALQGGGRGNEQFF. The rearrangement joins TRBV20-1 to TRBJ2-1; TRBD1 or TRBD2 may be the D gene (7 bases each). The CDR3 has 15 amino acids. Trimming took off 6 bases at V and 7 bases at J, with 22 bases between the two ends. CDR1 is DFQATT and CDR2 is SNEGSKA in the germline V gene (reference sequence).

This chain uses TRBV12-3 or TRBV12-4 with TRBJ1-1; D is uncertain. CDR3 length equals 11 residues. V lost 2 bases, J lost 7 bases, and 5 bases lay in between. CDR3 protein: CASSLPFEAFF. Written as DNA, the CDR3 is TGTGCCAGCAGTTTACCCTTTGAAGCTTTCTTT.

This clonotype turned up a few times. V usage is TRBV9 and J usage is TRBJ2-3, with TRBD2 matching over 7 bases. The CDR3 loop spans 15 amino acids. The ends lost 6 bases at V and 2 bases at J; junction bases unmatched: 9. Germline values: CDR1 SGDLS, CDR2 YYNGEE. The CDR3 protein is CASNPEGRDTDTQYF. The CDR3 region has the DNA TGTGCCAGCAATCCCGAGGGGAGGGACACAGATACGCAGTATTTT.

Comment on this clonotype: A much larger clone differs from this one at a single base, so this may be a read error. V is TRBV3-1 and J is TRBJ1-5; D not resolved. Germline V gene data show CDR1 as LGHDT and CDR2 as YNNKEL (reference sequence). The CDR3 consists of 13 residues. The V end was cut by 0 bases, the J end by 6 bases, with 6 bases between. CDR3 amino acids: CASSQDPGQPQHF. The DNA for the CDR3 is TGTGCCAGCAGCCAAGATCCAGGTCAGCCCCAGCATTTT.

CDR3 protein: CARNAPRLWDEQYF. The CDR3 DNA sequence: TGCGCCAGAAACGCTCCCAGGTTATGGGACGAGCAGTACTTC. J is TRBJ2-7 and V is TRBV4-1; D unresolved. The ends were cut back, 9 bases at V and 5 bases at J, with 20 bases in the middle. Germline CDR1 reads MGHRA; CDR2 reads YSYEKL. The CDR3 length is 14 residues.

This clonotype has only a few counts. The J gene is TRBJ2-1, the V gene TRBV19; no definite D call. V was clipped by 10 bases and J by 3 bases, with 25 bases between them. This CDR3 comprises 17 residues. Germline V gene data show CDR1 as LNHDA and CDR2 as SQIVND (reference sequence). CDR3 nucleotide sequence: TGTGCCACCGTGGTGCCTTTAGGTCAAGTGGGCTACAATGAGCAGTTCTTC. This codes for CATVVPLGQVGYNEQFF.

The rearrangement uses TRBV12-3 or TRBV12-4 and TRBJ2-4; 8 bases map to TRBD1. The V segment lost 7 bases and the J segment 15 bases; nucleotides outside the gene matches: 14. This CDR3 contains 13 residues. The CDR3 sequence is CASILTGVGERYF. CDR3 nucleotides: TGTGCCAGCATATTGACAGGGGTGGGCGAGCGGTACTTC.

The chain joins TRBV27 to TRBJ1-2; maybe TRBD1 (5 bases). The CDR3 runs to 17 residues. Trimming left V 6 bases short and J 4 bases short, with 24 bases between. The germline V gene encodes CDR1 MNHEY and CDR2 SMNVEV (reference sequence). The CDR3 here is CASSPGGRGFLSYGYTF. DNA of the CDR3: TGTGCCAGCAGCCCGGGGGGTCGGGGCTTCCTTAGCTATGGCTACACCTTC.

V is TRBV3-1 and J is TRBJ1-2; possibly TRBD1 for D (6 bases). CDR1 LGHDT and CDR2 YNNKEL come from the germline V gene (reference sequence). Trimming stripped 7 bases from V and 3 bases from J, with 15 bases between. CDR3 length: 14 residues. The chain's CDR3 is CASNLQGRDYGYTF. In DNA form, the CDR3 reads TGTGCCAGCAACTTACAGGGTAGGGACTATGGCTACACCTTC. The full variable domain, its missing parts supplied by reference TRBV3-1 and TRBJ1-2, is DTAVSQTPKYLVTQMGNDKSIKCEQNLGHDTMYWYKQDSKKFLKIMFSYNNKELIINETVPNRFSPKSPDKAHLNLHINSLELGDSAVYFCASNLQGRDYGYTFGSGTRLTVV.

This clonotype was seen many times. The chain carries TRBV20-1 and TRBJ1-5; the D gene is possibly TRBD1 (5 bases). The CDR3 consists of 14 residues. Germline V gene lookup returns CDR1 DFQATT and CDR2 SNEGSKA (reference sequence). With 3 bases removed from V and 6 bases from J, the gap between germline ends came to 15 bases. The CDR3 region is CSASGGGSGQPQHF. The CDR3 coding sequence is TGCAGTGCTAGCGGGGGGGGAAGCGGTCAGCCCCAGCATTTT.